Below are 18 T cell receptor beta chains sequenced from a single sample in a study of blood T cell repertoires in COVID-19. Only in-frame clones appear in the TCRdb table, and some are missing; sequencing was by immunoSEQ multiplex PCR. The data hold around 88,000 clones, with roughly 80% observed a single time. Material for sequencing was peripheral blood. Receptors were obtained from a man between 45 and 60 years old who had recovered from COVID-19.

The J gene is TRBJ2-1, the V gene TRBV24-1; D perhaps matches TRBD2 (6 bases). This CDR3 region has 14 residues. CDR1 and CDR2 (germline): KGHDR, SFDVKD. Trimming shortened V by 4 bases and J by 6 bases, and 12 bases separated the two germline ends. The CDR3 nucleotides read TGTGCCACCAGTGACTTCGGGAGTCTCAATGAGCAGTTCTTC. Translating it yields CATSDFGSLNEQFF.

The genes are TRBV11-2 and TRBJ2-7; D is unresolved. There are 12 residues in the CDR3. V lost 1 base and J lost 2, with 3 bases in between. Germline CDR1 and CDR2: SGHAT and FQNNGV. In nucleotides, the CDR3 is TGTGCCAGCAGCTTAGCGGCCTACGAGCAGTACTTC. Its protein is CASSLAAYEQYF.

The chain recombines TRBV6-2 or TRBV6-3 with TRBJ1-1; D might be TRBD1 (5 bases). Germline loops: CDR1 MNHEY, CDR2 SVGEGT. CDR3 length: 16 amino acids. V lost 3 bases to trimming and J lost 0 bases, with 14 bases between them. The CDR3 sequence: CASSYKRPGLNTEAFF. In DNA form, the CDR3 reads TGTGCCAGCAGTTATAAGCGCCCAGGGCTGAACACTGAAGCTTTCTTT.

This rearrangement joins TRBV7-2 to TRBJ1-3; TRBD1 matches at 7 bases. Germline loops: CDR1 SGHTA, CDR2 FQGNSA. The V and J ends lost 3 bases and 6 bases, in that order; junction bases with no gene match: 5. The CDR3 is 14 amino acids. The CDR3 sequence is CASSLGTVANTIYF. The CDR3 nucleotides are TGTGCCAGCAGCTTGGGGACAGTCGCAAACACCATATATTTT. Using reference TRBV7-2 and TRBJ1-3 for the parts outside the CDR3, the full variable domain is GAGVSQSPSNKVTEKGKDVELRCDPISGHTALYWYRQSLGQGLEFLIYFQGNSAPDKSGLPSDRFSAERTGGSVSTLTIQRTQQEDSAVYLCASSLGTVANTIYFGEGSWLTVV.

CDR3 DNA sequence: TGTGCCAGCAGCAAAGGGACAGCTGAGTCGCCAAATAATTCACCCCTCCACTTT. Encoded protein: CASSKGTAESPNNSPLHF. This sequence joins TRBV21-1 and TRBJ1-6; the table names TRBD1, a call not compared with the DNA. TRBV21-1 is a pseudogene segment. This CDR3 contains 18 residues.

A single count supports this clone. The rearrangement joins TRBV4-1 to TRBJ1-4, with unresolved D. Trimming took 5 bases from V and 2 from J, leaving 24 bases between them. This CDR3 is 19 amino acids long. Looked up from germline, CDR1 is MGHRA and CDR2 is YSYEKL. DNA of the CDR3: TGCGCCAGCAGCTCCCGGTCAAACGGGGTTTTAGGGACTAATGAAAAACTGTTTTTT. Its protein is CASSSRSNGVLGTNEKLFF.

The CDR3 DNA reads TGTGCCAGCAGCCTGACAAATAACTATGGCTACACCTTC. Translation: CASSLTNNYGYTF. The chain links TRBV11-2 to TRBJ1-2, with unresolved D. Trimming cost V 5 bases and J 1 base, with 8 bases left between them. The CDR3 totals 13 residues. CDR1 and CDR2 from the germline V gene are SGHAT and FQNNGV.

The chain links TRBV29-1 to TRBJ2-5; 9 bases fit TRBD1. Trimming took 4 bases from V and 5 from J; bases not matched to a gene: 8. The CDR3 has 14 amino acids. The germline gives CDR1 SQVTM, CDR2 ANQGSEA. For the CDR3, the DNA is TGCAGCGTTGGCCGGACAGGGGCCGGGGAGACCCAGTACTTC. It specifies CSVGRTGAGETQYF.

J is TRBJ2-3 and V is TRBV24-1, with 8 nucleotides matching TRBD1. This CDR3 contains 14 residues. The trim removed 12 bases at V and 5 bases at J, leaving 12 bases unmatched. Germline-derived CDR1 and CDR2 are KGHDR and SFDVKD. Here the CDR3 reads CASRGQGARDTQYF. The CDR3 bases are TGTGCCTCTCGGGGGCAGGGGGCTAGAGATACGCAGTATTTT.

This rearrangement joins TRBV6-1 to TRBJ2-7; possibly TRBD1 for D (6 bases). The CDR3 is 13 amino acids. Trimming removed 2 bases at V and 6 bases at J, with 11 bases between. Germline V lookup: CDR1 MNHNS, CDR2 SASEGT. This CDR3 is CASSENRAREQYF. In DNA form, the CDR3 reads TGTGCCAGCAGTGAAAACAGGGCCCGCGAGCAGTACTTC.

This clone was observed a single time. The chain recombines TRBV11-2 with TRBJ2-1, with TRBD1 identical over 8 bases. The CDR3 is made up of 15 amino acids. The germline gives CDR1 SGHAT, CDR2 FQNNGV. V dropped 8 bases and J dropped 5; count of bases not matched to a gene: 11. The CDR3 loop is CASVTGTGGNNEQFF. The CDR3 nucleotides are TGTGCCAGCGTCACCGGGACAGGAGGGAACAATGAGCAGTTCTTC.

This clone was seen more than once but under ten times. The chain employs TRBV9 and TRBJ1-1; 9 nucleotides agree with TRBD1. The CDR3 runs 15 residues. Germline V gives CDR1 SGDLS, CDR2 YYNGEE. V lost 3 bases to trimming and J lost 4 bases; unmatched junction nucleotides: 7. This chain's CDR3 is CASSGQGVAGTEAFF. In nucleotides, the CDR3 is TGTGCCAGCAGCGGACAGGGGGTGGCGGGCACTGAAGCTTTCTTT.

The V gene is TRBV10-1, the J gene TRBJ2-7; 7 bases are shared with TRBD2. The V segment lost 2 bases and the J segment 1 base; nucleotides outside the gene matches: 2. Looked up from germline, CDR1 is WNHNN and CDR2 is SYGVQD (reference sequence). CDR3 size: 14 residues. Here the CDR3 reads CASSEGLGSYEQYF. The CDR3 DNA is TGCGCCAGCAGTGAGGGACTAGGGTCCTACGAGCAGTACTTC.

This clone was counted only a few times. The chain couples TRBV2 to TRBJ1-1; no clear D. This CDR3 region has 13 residues. The V end was cut by 7 bases, the J end by 11 bases, with 20 bases between. CDR1 is SNHLY, CDR2 FYNNEI, per germline. The CDR3 is CASKQNDYEEAFF. The CDR3 DNA is TGTGCCAGCAAACAGAACGACTATGAAGAGGCTTTCTTT.

This chain uses TRBV7-9 with TRBJ2-7, with a weak D call TRBD1 (6 bases). CDR1 is SEHNR, CDR2 FQNEAQ, per germline (reference sequence). CDR3 length: 17 amino acids. V lost 2 bases, J lost 4 bases, and 21 bases lay in between. The CDR3 DNA reads as TGTGCCAGCAGCTTAATAGGTGGGGGCACCCCTGAATACGAGCAGTACTTC. It codes for CASSLIGGGTPEYEQYF. Using reference TRBV7-9 and TRBJ2-7 for the parts outside the CDR3, the full variable domain is DTGVSQNPRHKITKRGQNVTFRCDPISEHNRLYWYRQTLGQGPEFLTYFQNEAQLEKSRLLSDRFSAERPKGSFSTLEIQRTEQGDSAMYLCASSLIGGGTPEYEQYFGPGTRLTVT.

This clone was observed many times. The chain carries TRBV27 and TRBJ2-2; D possibly corresponds to TRBD2 (6 bases). This CDR3 comprises 17 residues. V lost 3 bases to trimming and J lost 6 bases, with 20 bases between them. The germline CDR1 and CDR2 sequences are MNHEY and SMNVEV (reference sequence). This CDR3 is CASSFGGRAGRSGELFF. As DNA, the CDR3 is TGTGCCAGCAGTTTCGGGGGTCGGGCCGGCAGGTCCGGGGAGCTGTTTTTT.

This clone was found a few times. The V call is TRBV14, the J call TRBJ2-7, with 8 positions matching TRBD1. Germline assignment: CDR1 SGHDN and CDR2 FVKESK. Trimming took 0 bases from V and 7 from J; bases not matched to a gene: 11. This CDR3 is built from 16 residues. The chain's CDR3 is CASSQDRRPNRGEQYF. As DNA, the CDR3 is TGTGCCAGCAGCCAAGATCGGAGGCCCAACAGGGGGGAGCAGTACTTC.

The chain links TRBV5-1 to TRBJ1-2; D is possibly TRBD1 (6 bases). CDR3 length: 12 residues. V was cut by 5 bases and J by 4 bases, with 9 bases left in between. Germline V CDR1 and CDR2: SGHRS, YFSETQ. In DNA, the CDR3 is TGCGCCAGCAGGGAAGGGGGCTATGGCTACACCTTC. Its translation is CASREGGYGYTF.